The sequence of this TCR beta chain was determined in a study of blood T cells in healthy people across ages. The germline CDR1 and CDR2 sequences are SQVTM and ANQGSEA. Losses at the gene ends were 6 bases for V and 3 bases for J; bases not matched to a gene: 7. There are 13 residues in the CDR3. Regarding this clonotype: The antigen is not known.

Combining a sample-barcoded 5' primer with a J-beta primer mix, a second PCR ran for about 6 to 11 cycles. One entry per CDR3 protein results from TCRdb running MiXCR on the 5' RACE reads. Counted here are hundreds of thousands of distinct CDR3 sequences, about 52% occurring once; the ten biggest clones make up approximately 32%. Notes on the study in general: Relative to aged donors, long-lived donors carried more naive CD4+ cells and displayed higher diversity.

This chain connects TRBV29-1 to TRBJ1-1; 7 nucleotides align to TRBD1. This TCR was sampled from a woman aged 60-75 years in good health. The sequencing sample was made of blood. The CDR3 reads CSVDGTADTEAFF. CDR3 coding DNA: TGCAGCGTCGACGGGACAGCCGACACTGAAGCTTTCTTT.